These T cell receptor beta chains were read from a single sample in a study of post-analysis software for immune sequencing data. TCRdb ran MiXCR on the PCR reads and lists one entry per CDR3 protein. Found here are 350,000 to 450,000 distinct CDR3 sequences, around 33% of them singletons; the top ten hold roughly 13%. The sequenced sample consisted of blood. All receptors come from a girl aged 10 to 17 with multiple sclerosis. CDR3s include the opening cysteine and the closing phenylalanine or tryptophan. D genes are given only for firm matches. Only part of the rows carry a size: once, few, many, or a class if the clone is expanded.

-	14	few	TRBV12-3/TRBV12-4	TRBJ1-5	TGTGCCAGCAGTTTATCAGGAGTAGGGCAGCCCCAGCATTTT	CASSLSGVGQPQHF
-	17	-	TRBV12-3/TRBV12-4	TRBJ2-7	TGTGCCAGCAGTCGGTACCTCGGACGTACCACTATTGACGAGCAGTACTTC	CASSRYLGRTTIDEQYF
-	14	-	TRBV6-5	TRBJ2-1	TGTGCCAGCAGTTACTTTGGTGCAGGGAATGAGCAGTTCTTC	CASSYFGAGNEQFF
-	12	few	TRBV20-1	TRBJ1-3	TGCAGTGCTAGAGTCAAACAGGACACCATATATTTT	CSARVKQDTIYF
-	15	few	TRBV6-1	TRBJ1-5	TGTGCCAGCAGACCAGGGGCTTATAGCAATCAGCCCCAGCATTTT	CASRPGAYSNQPQHF
TRBD1	17	-	TRBV6-6	TRBJ2-6	TGTGCCAGCACTGGGGACAGGGGGTCCTCTGGGGCCAACGTCCTGACTTTC	CASTGDRGSSGANVLTF
-	15	few	TRBV20-1	TRBJ2-4	TGCAGTGCCACAATAGACGGGACGGTGAAAAACATTCAGTACTTC	CSATIDGTVKNIQYF
-	15	-	TRBV5-1	TRBJ2-7	TGCGCCAGCAGCTATTTGGACTCAAAGAACTACGAGCAGTACTTC	CASSYLDSKNYEQYF
-	14	-	TRBV7-2	TRBJ2-5	TGTGCCAGCAGCTTAAACAGTTTACAAGAGACCCAGTACTTC	CASSLNSLQETQYF
TRBD1	12	-	TRBV5-1	TRBJ1-1	TGCGCCAGCAGAGAGACAGGGACTGAAGCTTTCTTT	CASRETGTEAFF
TRBD1	20	-	TRBV7-9	TRBJ1-6	TGTGCCAGCAGCTTAGAACGGGACAGGGCCTGGAGCTCCTATAATTCAACCCTCCACTTT	CASSLERDRAWSSYNSTLHF
-	11	-	TRBV29-1	TRBJ2-5	TGCAGCGTTGAGATCGGAGCGACCCAGTACTTC	CSVEIGATQYF
TRBD1	15	few	TRBV7-2	TRBJ2-3	TGTGCCAGCAGCCGACCCGGGACAGCCACAGATACGCAGTATTTT	CASSRPGTATDTQYF
-	18	-	TRBV6-1	TRBJ1-2	TGTGCCAGCAGTGAAAGTAGGGACGGGGGCCCTCTTGGCTATGGCTACACCTTC	CASSESRDGGPLGYGYTF
-	11	many	TRBV12-3/TRBV12-4	TRBJ1-2	TGTGCCAGCAGTTTAGGTTATGGCTACACCTTC	CASSLGYGYTF
-	11	few	TRBV6-4	TRBJ2-5	TGTGCCAGCAGGACACTCGGGGAGCAGTACTTC	CASRTLGEQYF
-	14	few	TRBV4-1	TRBJ2-1	TGCGCCAGCAGCCAAATGCCGAAGATCGATGAGCAGTTCTTC	CASSQMPKIDEQFF
TRBD2	18	few	TRBV24-1	TRBJ2-1	TGTGCCACCAGTGATTACCGGGGGCTAGCGGGGGACCCCAATGAGCAGTTCTTC	CATSDYRGLAGDPNEQFF
-	13	many	TRBV4-1	TRBJ2-5	TGCGCCAGCAGCCAATGGCAGCAAGAGACCCAGTACTTC	CASSQWQQETQYF
-	14	few	TRBV5-1	TRBJ2-3	TGCGCCAGCAGCCGGGGGATAGCGATAAATACGCAGTATTTT	CASSRGIAINTQYF
-	15	few	TRBV20-1	TRBJ2-5	TGCAGTGCTAGGTTGGCGGGGGCCCTACGGGAGACCCAGTACTTC	CSARLAGALRETQYF
-	16	-	TRBV9	TRBJ2-5	TGTGCCAGCAGCGAGGGTCTTTCGGGAACAATGGAGACCCAGTACTTC	CASSEGLSGTMETQYF
-	15	once	TRBV6-6	TRBJ2-4	TGTGCCAGCAGGCCGACGGGTCGGGACGAAAACATTCAGTACTTC	CASRPTGRDENIQYF
-	10	-	TRBV7-9	TRBJ1-2	TGTGCCAGCAGCTTAGAGACAGTCACCTTC	CASSLETVTF
-	14	-	TRBV6-1	TRBJ1-1	TGTGCCAGCAGTGAAGCGCTTCGGGGTACTGAAGCTTTCTTT	CASSEALRGTEAFF
-	15	-	TRBV12-3/TRBV12-4	TRBJ2-2	TGTGCCAGCAGTCAACCCTGGACAGTTCCCGGGGAGCTGTTTTTT	CASSQPWTVPGELFF
-	13	few	TRBV7-2	TRBJ2-7	TGTGCCTGCAGCCAGCAAGGGGGTAAGGGGCAGTACTTC	CACSQQGGKGQYF
-	14	-	TRBV28	TRBJ2-7	TGTGCCAGCAGTTTAGTGCAGGGACGCTACGAGCAGTACTTC	CASSLVQGRYEQYF
-	14	few	TRBV5-1	TRBJ2-1	TGCGCCAGCAGCTCTCGACCAGGATACAATGAGCAGTTCTTC	CASSSRPGYNEQFF
-	15	many	TRBV12-3/TRBV12-4	TRBJ2-7	TGTGCCAGCAGTTTAGCGTCAAATCGAGGGGCTGAGCAGTACTTC	CASSLASNRGAEQYF
-	16	-	TRBV7-3	TRBJ2-6	TGTGCCAGCAGCTTAACGGGCGGGGCTGGGGCCAACGTCCTGACTTTC	CASSLTGGAGANVLTF
-	13	few	TRBV7-9	TRBJ1-1	TGTGCCAGCAGCTCATCATCGAACACTGAAGCTTTCTTT	CASSSSSNTEAFF
-	15	-	TRBV10-3	TRBJ1-3	TGTGCCATCAGTGAGGGACTAAGAACGGGAAACACCATATATTTT	CAISEGLRTGNTIYF
TRBD2	15	-	TRBV27	TRBJ2-7	TGTGCCAGCAGTTTATCCGGGGCGGGAGGGTACGAGCAGTACTTC	CASSLSGAGGYEQYF
TRBD1	15	few	TRBV20-1	TRBJ1-6	TGCAGTGCGAGACAGGGGGGGGTCTATAATTCACCCCTCCACTTT	CSARQGGVYNSPLHF
-	16	few	TRBV7-9	TRBJ2-5	TGTGCCAGCAGCTCCCGATTAGGGACACAGGAGGAGACCCAGTACTTC	CASSSRLGTQEETQYF
-	16	-	TRBV21-1	TRBJ1-2	TGTGCCAGCAGCGACGCTACCGGGACGGAAATCTATGGCTACACCTTC	CASSDATGTEIYGYTF
-	15	few	TRBV20-1	TRBJ2-7	TGCAGTGCTAGAGATCCCCAAGACACCTCCTACGAGCAGTACTTC	CSARDPQDTSYEQYF
-	15	-	TRBV25-1	TRBJ2-3	TGTGCCAGCAGTGAATATGGGGGCAGCACAGATACGCAGTATTTT	CASSEYGGSTDTQYF
-	14	-	TRBV10-3	TRBJ1-2	TGTGCCATCAGTGAGTCGGCAGGGCACTATGGCTACACCTTC	CAISESAGHYGYTF
TRBD1	17	-	TRBV28	TRBJ2-7	TGTACCAGCAGTTTCTCGACCTGGACAGGGGGCGAGTACGAGCAGTACTTC	CTSSFSTWTGGEYEQYF
TRBD1	15	-	TRBV4-3	TRBJ1-1	TGCGCCAGCAGCCGAGGGGGCGCCTGGGACACTGAAGCTTTCTTT	CASSRGGAWDTEAFF
-	14	-	TRBV20-1	TRBJ2-5	TGCAGTGCTATCGATAGGGGGACCCAAGAGACCCAGTACTTC	CSAIDRGTQETQYF
-	12	-	TRBV29-1	TRBJ2-5	TGCAGCGTTGGGCAGCGACAAGAGACCCAGTACTTC	CSVGQRQETQYF
-	14	-	TRBV4-1	TRBJ1-6	TGCGCCAGCAGCCCCCAAGGCGGAGGCTCACCCCTCCACTTT	CASSPQGGGSPLHF
TRBD1	13	few	TRBV29-1	TRBJ2-7	TGCAGCGTTGGTGACAGGGACCCCTACGAGCAGTACTTC	CSVGDRDPYEQYF
TRBD2	16	-	TRBV28	TRBJ2-5	TGTGCCAGCAGATCTCCGGGACTAGCGTACCAAGAGACCCAGTACTTC	CASRSPGLAYQETQYF
TRBD1	17	-	TRBV7-8	TRBJ2-7	TGTGCCAGCAGCACCGGGACAGGGGGCATCAGGTCCTACGAGCAGTACTTC	CASSTGTGGIRSYEQYF
TRBD2	18	-	TRBV5-6	TRBJ2-1	TGTGCCAGCAGCCCCGGGTTAGCGGGGGCCACCGGGCTAGATGAGCAGTTCTTC	CASSPGLAGATGLDEQFF
TRBD1	14	few	TRBV12-3/TRBV12-4	TRBJ2-3	TGTGCCAGCAGCCACTTCAGGGGGACAGATACGCAGTATTTT	CASSHFRGTDTQYF
TRBD2	19	-	TRBV7-6	TRBJ2-3	TGTGCCAGCAGCCAGGGACTAGCGGGGGGCCCAGGCAGCATAGATACGCAGTATTTT	CASSQGLAGGPGSIDTQYF
-	13	few	TRBV11-2	TRBJ2-6	TGTGCCGGGCAGGGTGCTGGGGCCAACGTCCTGACTTTC	CAGQGAGANVLTF
TRBD2	15	-	TRBV7-3	TRBJ2-1	TGTGCCAGCAGCTTAAAAAGCGGGGGGGCCAATGAGCAGTTCTTC	CASSLKSGGANEQFF
-	14	few	TRBV18	TRBJ2-7	TGTGCCAGCTCACCAAGTAGGTTTGAGCGCGAGCAGTACTTC	CASSPSRFEREQYF
-	14	few	TRBV6-6	TRBJ2-7	TGTGCCAGCAGCTGGGGCCGATCAGCCTACGAGCAGTACTTC	CASSWGRSAYEQYF